Sequencing of this T cell receptor beta chain was carried out in a study of CDR3 diversity in severe acne. In TCRdb, the PCR reads were re-called with MiXCR into one record per CDR3 protein. The sample lists more than 70,000 distinct CDR3 sequences, under 55% occurring once. The germline CDR1 and CDR2 sequences are SGHNT and YYREEE (reference sequence). The junction had 7 bases not matched to a gene; V was cut back by 3 bases and J by 6 bases. The CDR3 totals 14 residues. This clonotype was counted many times. The chain couples TRBV5-4 to TRBJ1-1, with 8 bases lining up with TRBD1. Sequenced material: blood. The sequence was obtained from a male donor with severe acne vulgaris. Here the CDR3 DNA reads TGTGCCAGCAGCTCCCCAGACAGGGGACCTGAAGCTTTCTTT. Residues: CASSSPDRGPEAFF.